The 31 T cell receptor beta chains presented below share a single source sample, sequenced in a study of somatic mutations in cytotoxic T cells in rheumatoid arthritis. Method: immunoSEQ multiplex PCR; TCRdb's copy keeps in-frame clones and lacks some. The data hold just over 15,000 clones, with about 81% observed a single time. The source material was CD8+ T cells sorted from blood. The receptors originated from an adult with rheumatoid arthritis.

The V gene is TRBV10-1, the J gene TRBJ2-2, with 9 bases identical to TRBD2. The V segment lost 8 bases and the J segment 0 bases; nucleotides outside the gene matches: 10. Germline CDR1 is WNHNN and CDR2 is SYGVQD (reference sequence). The CDR3 loop spans 17 amino acids. DNA for the CDR3: TGCGCCAGCTGCCCTACAGCGGGAGGACCGAACACCGGGGAGCTGTTTTTT. It codes for CASCPTAGGPNTGELFF.

There are a few counts of this clone. The gene calls are TRBV6-6 and TRBJ2-7, with 10 positions matching TRBD1. The CDR3 spans 14 residues. Trimming at V came to 6 bases and at J to 5 bases, leaving 7 bases not matched to a gene. CDR1 and CDR2 (germline): MNHNY, SVGAGI (reference sequence). The CDR3 loop is CASRPGQGFNEQYF. In nucleotides, the CDR3 is TGTGCCAGCAGGCCGGGACAGGGGTTCAACGAGCAGTACTTC.

This clone was detected only a few times. The chain combines TRBV7-9 with TRBJ2-7; 13 bases match TRBD2. Germline values: CDR1 SEHNR, CDR2 FQNEAQ (reference sequence). The CDR3 totals 17 residues. The J segment lost 0 bases and the V segment lost 5 bases, leaving 7 bases of the junction unmatched. CDR3 region: CASSQGTSGILSYEQYF. The CDR3 DNA reads as TGTGCCAGCAGCCAGGGGACTAGCGGGATCCTCTCCTACGAGCAGTACTTC.

This clone was seen just once. The chain uses TRBV9 and TRBJ2-5, with 9 bases fitting TRBD1. This CDR3 is 16 amino acids long. Losses at the gene ends were 0 bases for V and 4 bases for J; bases not matched to a gene: 7. Germline loops: CDR1 SGDLS, CDR2 YYNGEE. The CDR3 DNA reads TGTGCCAGCAGCGTAGAAACCGGGACAGGGTCAGAGACCCAGTACTTC. Translating gives CASSVETGTGSETQYF. Full variable domain (rest looked up from reference TRBV9 and TRBJ2-5): DSGVTQTPKHLITATGQRVTLRCSPRSGDLSVYWYQQSLDQGLQFLIQYYNGEERAKGNILERFSAQQFPDLHSELNLSSLELGDSALYFCASSVETGTGSETQYFGPGTRLLVL.

The rearrangement links TRBV5-4 to TRBJ2-1; TRBD2 matches at 7 bases. J was trimmed by 9 bases and V by 5 bases; bases with no gene match: 5. Germline V gene lookup returns CDR1 SGHNT and CDR2 YYREEE (reference sequence). There are 12 residues in the CDR3. CDR3 sequence (DNA): TGTGCCAGCAGGATGGGGGGGGGTGAGCAGTTCTTC. This codes for CASRMGGGEQFF.

The V and J genes are TRBV5-4 and TRBJ1-2; weak D call: TRBD1 (5 bases). The germline CDR1 and CDR2 sequences are SGHNT and YYREEE (reference sequence). This CDR3 region has 13 residues. The V end lost 0 bases, the J end lost 4 bases, and 7 bases lay between the germline ends. CDR3 DNA sequence: TGTGCCAGCAGCTTGGGACAGACCTATGGCTACACCTTC. Translated: CASSLGQTYGYTF. Variable domain in full (rest from reference TRBV5-4 and TRBJ1-2): ETGVTQSPTHLIKTRGQQVTLRCSSQSGHNTVSWYQQALGQGPQFIFQYYREEENGRGNFPPRFSGLQFPNYSSELNVNALELDDSALYLCASSLGQTYGYTFGSGTRLTVV.

A single count supports this clone. This chain joins TRBV2 and TRBJ2-7; maybe TRBD1 (6 bases). Germline CDR1 SNHLY, CDR2 FYNNEI. Trimming cost V 8 bases and J 3 bases, with 17 bases left between them. This CDR3 region has 14 residues. CDR3 in DNA: TGTGCCAGCTCTACCACGGCAGGGGTCTACGAGCAGTACTTC. Translated: CASSTTAGVYEQYF.

This chain links TRBV7-8 with TRBJ2-1, with D possibly being TRBD1 (6 bases). The CDR3 covers 14 residues. Per the germline V gene, CDR1 is SGHVS and CDR2 is FQNEAQ. V lost 5 bases and J 8 bases, leaving 16 bases between the germline ends. The CDR3 DNA is TGTGCCAGCAGCCTCCAAACAGGGTTCGATGAGCAGTTCTTC. Its protein is CASSLQTGFDEQFF.

The chain couples TRBV4-1 to TRBJ2-3; TRBD2 matches at 8 bases. The CDR3 runs to 16 residues. J lost 0 bases, V lost 0 bases, and 2 bases had no gene match. Germline CDR1 reads MGHRA; CDR2 reads YSYEKL. This CDR3 reads CASSQDSGASTDTQYF. The CDR3 DNA follows: TGCGCCAGCAGCCAAGATAGCGGGGCTAGCACAGATACGCAGTATTTT.

The chain carries TRBV7-9 and TRBJ2-1; D ambiguous. The CDR3 loop spans 15 amino acids. With 3 bases removed from V and 0 bases from J, the gap between germline ends came to 9 bases. Germline values: CDR1 SEHNR, CDR2 FQNEAQ (reference sequence). This chain's CDR3 is CASSFPGRSYNEQFF. The DNA of the CDR3 is TGTGCCAGCAGCTTCCCGGGTCGCTCCTACAATGAGCAGTTCTTC. Filled out from reference TRBV7-9 and TRBJ2-1, the complete variable domain reads DTGVSQNPRHKITKRGQNVTFRCDPISEHNRLYWYRQTLGQGPEFLTYFQNEAQLEKSRLLSDRFSAERPKGSFSTLEIQRTEQGDSAMYLCASSFPGRSYNEQFFGPGTRLTVL.

In its sample, this clone was seen a few times. DNA of the CDR3: TGTGCCAGCAGTAGCAGGGTTTACAATGAGCAGTTCTTC. Protein product: CASSSRVYNEQFF. The chain links TRBV14 to TRBJ2-1; a weak D match, TRBD1 (5 bases). Deletions cut 6 bases from V and 4 bases from J, with 10 bases between. The CDR3 sequence is 13 residues long. The germline CDR1 and CDR2 sequences are SGHDN and FVKESK.

This chain joins TRBV2 and TRBJ2-5, with no clear D. Germline CDR1 and CDR2: SNHLY and FYNNEI. This CDR3 has 15 amino acids. Deletions cut 3 bases from V and 7 bases from J, with 18 bases between. The CDR3 DNA is TGTGCCAGCAGTGATCAGTCACACGGCGGCAGGACCCAGTACTTC. Translating gives CASSDQSHGGRTQYF.

This rearrangement joins TRBV4-1 to TRBJ1-2; the D gene is possibly TRBD1 (5 bases). CDR1 and CDR2 (germline): MGHRA, YSYEKL. Trimming stripped 1 base from V and 5 bases from J, with 14 bases between. The CDR3 consists of 15 residues. Written as DNA, the CDR3 is TGCGCCAGCAGCCAAGTAGACAGAGGGAGTTATGGCTACACCTTC. It translates to CASSQVDRGSYGYTF.

This sequence joins TRBV5-4 and TRBJ2-7; a possible D gene is TRBD1 (5 bases). Germline loops: CDR1 SGHNT, CDR2 YYREEE (reference sequence). V lost 6 bases and J lost 2, with 12 bases in between. The CDR3 totals 13 residues. The CDR3 sequence: CASTYPGTYEQYF. The CDR3 nucleotides read TGTGCCAGCACTTACCCAGGGACCTACGAGCAGTACTTC. The full variable domain, with the rest looked up from reference TRBV5-4 and TRBJ2-7, is ETGVTQSPTHLIKTRGQQVTLRCSSQSGHNTVSWYQQALGQGPQFIFQYYREEENGRGNFPPRFSGLQFPNYSSELNVNALELDDSALYLCASTYPGTYEQYFGPGTRLTVT.

The V call is TRBV7-5, the J call TRBJ2-1; the table's D call, TRBD1, has no DNA check behind it. TRBV7-5 is described as a pseudogene. This CDR3 is built from 16 residues. The CDR3 DNA reads TGTGTCAGAAGCTTAGAACAGGGGTTTCCCTACAATGAGCAGTTCTTC. The encoded protein is CVRSLEQGFPYNEQFF.

The chain combines TRBV19 with TRBJ2-1; 9 bases align to TRBD2. The V gene end was trimmed by 5 bases and the J gene end by 2 bases; junction bases not matched to a gene: 4. This CDR3 has 15 residues. Germline CDR1 LNHDA, CDR2 SQIVND (reference sequence). The CDR3 nucleotides read TGTGCCAGTAGTCGGGCTAGCGGGACCTACAATGAGCAGTTCTTC. Translated, it gives CASSRASGTYNEQFF.

The gene calls are TRBV11-2 and TRBJ1-1; possible D gene TRBD1, 6 bases. Trimming took off 5 bases at V and 6 bases at J, with 13 bases between the two ends. The germline V gene has CDR1 SGHAT and CDR2 FQNNGV. The CDR3 runs 13 residues. In DNA form, the CDR3 reads TGTGCCAGCAGCATACAGGGCTGGGCTGAAGCTTTCTTT. It encodes CASSIQGWAEAFF. Full variable domain (remainder filled in from reference TRBV11-2 and TRBJ1-1): EAGVAQSPRYKIIEKRQSVAFWCNPISGHATLYWYQQILGQGPKLLIQFQNNGVVDDSQLPKDRFSAERLKGVDSTLKIQPAKLEDSAVYLCASSIQGWAEAFFGQGTRLTVV.

The genes are TRBV4-2 and TRBJ2-7; TRBD2 is a possible D gene (5 bases). This CDR3 contains 12 residues. Per germline, CDR1 LGHNA and CDR2 YNFKEQ. Trimming pared 8 bases from V and 5 bases from J, leaving 13 bases between. The CDR3: CASGLGSNEQYF. The CDR3 DNA is TGTGCCAGCGGGCTGGGGAGCAACGAGCAGTACTTC.

This rearrangement joins TRBV30 to TRBJ1-5, with 7 bases identical to TRBD1. The CDR3 contains 17 residues. The V gene end was trimmed by 3 bases and the J gene end by 0 bases; junction bases not matched to a gene: 11. Looked up from germline, CDR1 is GTSNPN and CDR2 is SVGIG (reference sequence). In nucleotides, the CDR3 is TGTGCCTGGAGCCCCGGACAGGAGTACTATAGCAATCAGCCCCAGCATTTT. Translation: CAWSPGQEYYSNQPQHF.

The chain uses TRBV27 and TRBJ1-1; TRBD1 is a possible D gene (6 bases). Germline CDR1 reads MNHEY; CDR2 reads SMNVEV (reference sequence). The V end was cut by 5 bases, the J end by 3 bases, with 16 bases between. The CDR3 has 15 residues. This CDR3 reads CASSPSAPGDTEAFF. The CDR3 coding sequence is TGTGCCAGCAGTCCCTCGGCCCCAGGGGACACTGAAGCTTTCTTT.

The J gene is TRBJ1-1, the V gene TRBV5-1, with D maybe TRBD1 (5 bases). Germline CDR1 is SGHRS and CDR2 is YFSETQ. This CDR3 is built from 12 residues. V lost 3 bases and J lost 8, with 11 bases in between. CDR3 bases: TGCGCCAGCAGCTGGGCGTCAGGGGAAGCTTTCTTT. As protein: CASSWASGEAFF.

This clone has only a few counts. The rearrangement links TRBV2 to TRBJ1-2; 10 positions agree with TRBD1. Germline values: CDR1 SNHLY, CDR2 FYNNEI. V shed 6 bases and J 7 bases; nucleotides not matched to a gene: 11. CDR3 length equals 15 residues. CDR3 nucleotides: TGTGCCAGCAGGGACCGCCGGGACAGGGGAAGTGGCTACACCTTC. As protein: CASRDRRDRGSGYTF.

The table lists this clone with a count of one. The V call is TRBV7-9, the J call TRBJ1-5; D remains ambiguous. CDR1 SEHNR and CDR2 FQNEAQ come from the germline V gene (reference sequence). The CDR3 covers 13 residues. V was trimmed by 1 base and J by 4 bases, leaving 5 bases between them. The CDR3 region is CASSLVGNQPQHF. CDR3 DNA sequence: TGTGCCAGCAGCTTAGTGGGGAATCAGCCCCAGCATTTT.

The V call is TRBV13, the J call TRBJ2-7, with D possibly TRBD2 on 5 matching bases. V lost 5 bases and J lost 2, with 10 bases in between. This CDR3 has 13 amino acids. Germline values: CDR1 PRHDT, CDR2 FYEKMQ (reference sequence). The CDR3 DNA follows: TGTGCCAGCAGCCCGGGATTAACCTACGAGCAGTACTTC. This encodes CASSPGLTYEQYF.

The rearrangement joins TRBV27 to TRBJ2-1; D is unresolved. The CDR3 sequence is 16 residues long. Between the trimmed V and J ends, which lost 2 bases and 0 bases, there was a span of 11 bases. From germline, CDR1 is MNHEY and CDR2 SMNVEV (reference sequence). This CDR3 is CASSLVVHPSYNEQFF. The CDR3 DNA reads TGTGCCAGCAGTTTAGTGGTCCACCCCTCCTACAATGAGCAGTTCTTC.

The DNA of the CDR3 is TGTGCCAGCAGCTCCCGACTAGCGGGTGTGAGGAATGAGCAGTTCTTC. Its protein product is CASSSRLAGVRNEQFF. The rearrangement uses TRBV9 and TRBJ2-1; the match to TRBD2 covers 10 bases. The germline gives CDR1 SGDLS, CDR2 YYNGEE. The CDR3 loop spans 16 amino acids. Trimming cost V 4 bases and J 7 bases; bases outside gene matches: 11.

This clone occurred a few times. This CDR3 reads CASGAGRAQHF. Written as DNA, the CDR3 is TGTGCCAGCGGTGCTGGCAGGGCCCAGCATTTT. The rearrangement links TRBV6-5 to TRBJ1-5, with D perhaps matching TRBD1 (5 bases). The CDR3 extends over 11 amino acids. V lost 8 bases to trimming and J lost 11 bases, with 13 bases between them. Per germline, CDR1 MNHEY and CDR2 SVGAGI.

The chain links TRBV28 to TRBJ1-6; D unclear. The CDR3 is 13 amino acids. Trimming took 7 bases from V and 10 from J, leaving 14 bases between them. The germline V gene encodes CDR1 MDHEN and CDR2 SYDVKM. The CDR3 bases are TGTGCCAGCACCCTAACGGGATCCTCACCCCTCCACTTT. Its translation is CASTLTGSSPLHF.

This clone was found a few times. The J gene is TRBJ1-5, the V gene TRBV19; no clear D. Between the trimmed V and J ends, which lost 5 bases and 0 bases, there was a span of 11 bases. The V gene's germline CDR1 is LNHDA and CDR2 SQIVND (reference sequence). The CDR3 covers 15 residues. The DNA for the CDR3 is TGTGCCAGTAGTTTGGTAGGCAATAGCAATCAGCCCCAGCATTTT. This gives the protein CASSLVGNSNQPQHF.

The chain employs TRBV7-9 and TRBJ2-7; D remains ambiguous. Germline CDR1 is SEHNR and CDR2 is FQNEAQ (reference sequence). This CDR3 region has 13 residues. The V end lost 2 bases, the J end lost 6 bases, and 11 bases lay between the germline ends. The CDR3, as DNA: TGTGCCAGCAGCTTAAAAGGGCACGGCGAGCAGTACTTC. Encoded protein: CASSLKGHGEQYF.

For the CDR3, the DNA is TGTGCCAGCAGCCAAGACGGGGTATGGTCACCCCTCCACTTT. Protein product: CASSQDGVWSPLHF. This rearrangement joins TRBV4-2 to TRBJ1-6; D remains ambiguous. Trimming took 0 bases from V and 10 from J, leaving 10 bases between them. The length of the CDR3 is 14 residues. CDR1 LGHNA and CDR2 YNFKEQ come from the germline V gene.